Each of the 23 T cell receptor beta chains below was sequenced from the same sample in a study of cytomegalovirus exposure and HLA in healthy donors. PCR was performed using 60 Vbeta and 13 Jbeta primers. Sequencing was performed with immunoSEQ multiplex PCR; in TCRdb, only in-frame clones are kept and a portion is missing. The sample holds approximately 93,000 clones, approximately 68% seen once. Sample: PBMCs. Source of these receptors: a boy aged 10-17 years in good health and CMV-seropositive.

This clone was found a few times. The chain joins TRBV6-1 to TRBJ1-1; TRBD1 agrees at 10 bases. Germline trimming cut 7 bases from V and 11 bases from J; bases unmatched to any gene: 10. The germline CDR1 and CDR2 sequences are MNHNS and SASEGT. The CDR3 spans 13 residues. CDR3 DNA sequence: TGTGCCAGCACCATGGGACAGGGGATCGGCGCTTTCTTT. It specifies CASTMGQGIGAFF.

The chain carries TRBV15 and TRBJ1-1, with D hard to call. V lost 3 bases and J 6 bases, leaving 11 bases between the germline ends. CDR3 length: 13 residues. Per the germline V gene, CDR1 is LNHNV and CDR2 is YYDKDF (reference sequence). The chain's CDR3 is CATSSPISPEAFF. CDR3 sequence (DNA): TGTGCCACCAGCAGTCCTATTTCACCTGAAGCTTTCTTT.

The chain joins TRBV2 to TRBJ1-5, with TRBD1 matching 8 bases. Trimming at V came to 2 bases and at J to 6 bases, leaving 6 bases not matched to a gene. This CDR3 is 15 amino acids long. Looked up from germline, CDR1 is SNHLY and CDR2 is FYNNEI. CDR3 sequence reads: CASSEQGAWSQPQHF. DNA of the CDR3: TGTGCCAGCAGTGAACAGGGGGCATGGAGTCAGCCCCAGCATTTT.

The chain carries TRBV11-2 and TRBJ1-1; 9 nucleotides agree with TRBD1. Germline-derived CDR1 and CDR2 are SGHAT and FQNNGV. The CDR3 contains 15 residues. With 5 bases clipped from V and 2 bases from J, the junction kept 6 bases outside the gene matches. CDR3 in amino acids: CASSPLTGGNTEAFF. The CDR3 region has the DNA TGTGCCAGCAGCCCTTTAACAGGGGGCAACACTGAAGCTTTCTTT.

This sequence joins TRBV18 and TRBJ2-5, with 8 bases fitting TRBD1. V gave up 3 bases and J gave up 4 bases; unmatched junction bases: 7. CDR1 is KGHSH, CDR2 LQKENI, per germline. The CDR3 runs to 15 residues. DNA for the CDR3: TGTGCCAGCTCACCCCGACAGGGGAGTGGAGAGACCCAGTACTTC. It codes for CASSPRQGSGETQYF.

The CDR3 loop reads CASLRDRGYGYTF. As DNA, the CDR3 is TGTGCCAGCCTACGCGACAGGGGTTATGGCTACACCTTC. The chain is built from TRBV5-4 and TRBJ1-2; 8 nucleotides match TRBD1. Trimming at V came to 7 bases and at J to 5 bases, leaving 7 bases not matched to a gene. Germline-derived CDR1 and CDR2 are SGHNT and YYREEE (reference sequence). This CDR3 is built from 13 residues.

This clone was detected only a few times. The V gene is TRBV6-1, the J gene TRBJ1-1; D not resolved. Germline V gene data show CDR1 as MNHNS and CDR2 as SASEGT. CDR3 length: 14 amino acids. Trimming took 6 bases from V and 2 from J, leaving 13 bases between them. DNA for the CDR3: TGTGCCAGCAGGGCCCCCGGGGAAAACACTGAAGCTTTCTTT. Protein: CASRAPGENTEAFF.

This chain links TRBV27 with TRBJ1-1; 9 bases line up with TRBD1. The CDR3 extends over 13 amino acids. CDR1 is MNHEY, CDR2 SMNVEV, per germline (reference sequence). Losses at the gene ends were 8 bases for V and 3 bases for J; bases not matched to a gene: 4. CDR3 in amino acids: CASGTGGHTEAFF. DNA of the CDR3: TGTGCCAGCGGAACAGGGGGCCACACTGAAGCTTTCTTT.

This clone was counted a single time. The chain recombines TRBV29-1 with TRBJ2-2; 11 positions match TRBD1. V trimming: 6 bases; J trimming: 4 bases; junction bases outside the gene matches: 10. The germline V gene has CDR1 SQVTM and CDR2 ANQGSEA. This CDR3 is 16 amino acids long. The DNA of the CDR3 is TGCAGCGTGGGGTCGGGGACAGGGGGTCGCACCGGGGAGCTGTTTTTT. Amino acid sequence: CSVGSGTGGRTGELFF.

Notes on this clone: The junction differs from germline at one of its ends, possibly a read error. This chain joins TRBV6-1 and TRBJ1-2; TRBD1 agrees at 8 bases. Germline V lookup: CDR1 MNHNS, CDR2 SASEGT. The CDR3 is made up of 13 amino acids. The CDR3 DNA is TGTGCCAGCAGCGAAGGGACAGGCGCTGGCTACACCTTC. Translation gives CASSEGTGAGYTF.

The V and J genes are TRBV5-1 and TRBJ2-3, with 14 bases aligning to TRBD2. The CDR3 length is 18 residues. Losses at the gene ends were 4 bases for V and 6 bases for J; bases not matched to a gene: 13. Germline V gene lookup returns CDR1 SGHRS and CDR2 YFSETQ. The CDR3 sequence: CASSLGLAGAGNKDTQYF. CDR3 bases: TGCGCCAGCAGCCTGGGACTAGCGGGGGCCGGCAATAAGGATACGCAGTATTTT.

The chain has TRBV27 and TRBJ2-7, with D maybe TRBD2 (6 bases). This CDR3 comprises 16 residues. Looked up from germline, CDR1 is MNHEY and CDR2 is SMNVEV (reference sequence). The ends were cut back, 5 bases at V and 5 bases at J, with 22 bases in the middle. The CDR3 region has the DNA TGTGCCAGCAGTCCCCTATGGACGGGAGTTTTGAACGAGCAGTACTTC. It is translated as CASSPLWTGVLNEQYF.

The V gene is TRBV29-1, the J gene TRBJ2-2, with D possibly matching TRBD2 (6 bases). Trimming left V 3 bases short and J 4 bases short, with 12 bases between. Germline V lookup: CDR1 SQVTM, CDR2 ANQGSEA. The CDR3 is 14 amino acids. The CDR3 loop reads CSVEPGSRTGELFF. The CDR3 DNA sequence: TGCAGCGTTGAGCCCGGGAGCCGCACCGGGGAGCTGTTTTTT.

The genes are TRBV19 and TRBJ2-7; a possible D gene is TRBD1 (5 bases). CDR3 length: 15 residues. CDR1 is LNHDA and CDR2 is SQIVND in the germline V gene (reference sequence). Trimming cost V 1 base and J 5 bases, with 15 bases left between them. The CDR3 protein is CASSIGPGSPHEQYF. The CDR3 nucleotides are TGTGCCAGTAGTATAGGGCCAGGGTCCCCCCACGAGCAGTACTTC.

A note on this clone: A junction end diverges from the germline sequence, so it may reflect a read error. This chain uses TRBV27 with TRBJ1-1; D remains ambiguous. This CDR3 has 17 amino acids. Per the germline V gene, CDR1 is MNHEY and CDR2 is SMNVEV (reference sequence). The chain's CDR3 is CASSPPRSGPMNAEAFF. The CDR3 DNA reads TGTGCCAGCAGTCCCCCACGCAGTGGCCCCATGAACGCTGAAGCTTTCTTT.

The gene calls are TRBV6-5 and TRBJ2-7; maybe TRBD1 (6 bases). There are 15 residues in the CDR3. Trimming took off 3 bases at V and 2 bases at J, with 14 bases between the two ends. Germline CDR1 and CDR2: MNHEY and SVGAGI. Here the CDR3 reads CASSYTQGPPYEQYF. CDR3 nucleotides: TGTGCCAGCAGTTATACGCAGGGGCCCCCCTACGAGCAGTACTTC.

This clone was counted a few times. V usage is TRBV5-1 and J usage is TRBJ2-7; TRBD2 matches at 7 bases. This CDR3 spans 13 amino acids. Germline values: CDR1 SGHRS, CDR2 YFSETQ. V was pared by 3 bases and J by 6 bases, with 6 bases of the junction left unmatched. CDR3 nucleotide sequence: TGCGCCAGCAGCTGGGAGGGTAGCGGCGAGCAGTACTTC. This gives the protein CASSWEGSGEQYF. Together with reference TRBV5-1 and TRBJ2-7, the CDR3 gives the full variable domain: KAGVTQTPRYLIKTRGQQVTLSCSPISGHRSVSWYQQTPGQGLQFLFEYFSETQRNKGNFPGRFSGRQFSNSRSEMNVSTLELGDSALYLCASSWEGSGEQYFGPGTRLTVT.

V gene TRBV7-9 combines with J gene TRBJ1-2; TRBD1 agrees at 7 bases. V trimming: 5 bases; J trimming: 4 bases; junction bases outside the gene matches: 10. The CDR3 sequence is 15 residues long. CDR1 and CDR2 from the germline V gene are SEHNR and FQNEAQ (reference sequence). The CDR3 DNA is TGTGCCAGCAGCCGCGACAGGGTGGGGACCTATGGCTACACCTTC. Encoded protein: CASSRDRVGTYGYTF. Using reference TRBV7-9 and TRBJ1-2 for the parts outside the CDR3, the full variable domain is DTGVSQNPRHKITKRGQNVTFRCDPISEHNRLYWYRQTLGQGPEFLTYFQNEAQLEKSRLLSDRFSAERPKGSFSTLEIQRTEQGDSAMYLCASSRDRVGTYGYTFGSGTRLTVV.

V and J are TRBV6-5 and TRBJ2-2, with a weak D call TRBD2 (6 bases). Germline CDR1 is MNHEY and CDR2 is SVGAGI. The CDR3 length is 13 residues. V gave up 7 bases and J gave up 5 bases, with 11 bases separating them. This chain's CDR3 is CASTPGVTGELFF. In DNA form, the CDR3 reads TGTGCCAGCACCCCGGGGGTTACCGGGGAGCTGTTTTTT.

The chain couples TRBV6-1 to TRBJ1-2, with D unclear. Trimming cost V 3 bases and J 1 base, with 9 bases left between them. CDR3 length: 14 residues. CDR1 and CDR2 (germline): MNHNS, SASEGT. DNA for the CDR3: TGTGCCAGCAGTGAGGGCCTCCTTAACTATGGCTACACCTTC. Protein product: CASSEGLLNYGYTF.

In this sample, this clone turned up a few times. The chain uses TRBV6-1 and TRBJ2-5; D perhaps matches TRBD1 (6 bases). Germline V gene lookup returns CDR1 MNHNS and CDR2 SASEGT. V lost 5 bases, J lost 3 bases, and 13 bases lay in between. The CDR3 covers 14 residues. As DNA, the CDR3 is TGTGCCAGCAGTCGACAGGTTCTGGAAGAGACCCAGTACTTC. The encoded protein is CASSRQVLEETQYF.

V is TRBV6-1 and J is TRBJ2-2, with TRBD1 matching 7 bases. V shed 8 bases, J shed 1 base, and the junction held 7 bases outside the gene matches. Germline V gives CDR1 MNHNS, CDR2 SASEGT. CDR3 size: 15 residues. CDR3 DNA: TGTGCCAGCCCTAAGCCAGGGGGGAACACCGGGGAGCTGTTTTTT. As protein: CASPKPGGNTGELFF.

This chain links TRBV4-2 with TRBJ1-2, with D perhaps matching TRBD1 (6 bases). CDR1 and CDR2 (germline): LGHNA, YNFKEQ. The V gene lost 0 bases and the J gene lost 4 bases, with 9 bases spanning the gap. This CDR3 is built from 14 residues. In DNA, the CDR3 is TGTGCCAGCAGCCAAGAGGACAGAAGCTATGGCTACACCTTC. Amino acids: CASSQEDRSYGYTF.